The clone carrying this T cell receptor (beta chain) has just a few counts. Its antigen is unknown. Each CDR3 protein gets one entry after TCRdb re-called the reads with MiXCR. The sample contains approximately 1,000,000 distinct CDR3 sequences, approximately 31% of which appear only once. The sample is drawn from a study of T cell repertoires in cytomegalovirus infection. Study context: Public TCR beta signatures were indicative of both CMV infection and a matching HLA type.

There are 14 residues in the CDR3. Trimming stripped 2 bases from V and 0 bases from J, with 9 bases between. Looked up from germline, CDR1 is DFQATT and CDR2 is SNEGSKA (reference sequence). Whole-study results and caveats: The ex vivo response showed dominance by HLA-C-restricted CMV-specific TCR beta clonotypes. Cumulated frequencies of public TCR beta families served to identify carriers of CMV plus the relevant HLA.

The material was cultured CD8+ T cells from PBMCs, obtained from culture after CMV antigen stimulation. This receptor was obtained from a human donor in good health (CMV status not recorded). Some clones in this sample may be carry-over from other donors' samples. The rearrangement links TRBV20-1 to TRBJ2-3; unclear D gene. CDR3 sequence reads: CSARINPSTDTQYF. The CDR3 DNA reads TGCAGTGCTAGAATTAACCCGAGCACAGATACGCAGTATTTT.